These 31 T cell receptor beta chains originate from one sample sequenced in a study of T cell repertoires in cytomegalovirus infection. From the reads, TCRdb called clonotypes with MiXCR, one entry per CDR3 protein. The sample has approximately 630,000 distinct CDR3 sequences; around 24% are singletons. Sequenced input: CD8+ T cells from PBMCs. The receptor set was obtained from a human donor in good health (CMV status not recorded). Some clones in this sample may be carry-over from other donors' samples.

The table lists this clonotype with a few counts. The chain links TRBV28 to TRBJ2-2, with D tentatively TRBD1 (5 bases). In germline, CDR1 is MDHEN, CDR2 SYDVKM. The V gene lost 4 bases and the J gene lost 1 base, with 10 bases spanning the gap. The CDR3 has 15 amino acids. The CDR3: CASSYRSLNTGELFF. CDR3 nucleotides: TGTGCCAGCAGTTACAGGAGCCTGAACACCGGGGAGCTGTTTTTT. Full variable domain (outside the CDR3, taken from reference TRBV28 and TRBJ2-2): DVKVTQSSRYLVKRTGEKVFLECVQDMDHENMFWYRQDPGLGLRLIYFSYDVKMKEKGDIPEGYSVSREKKERFSLILESASTNQTSMYLCASSYRSLNTGELFFGEGSRLTVL.

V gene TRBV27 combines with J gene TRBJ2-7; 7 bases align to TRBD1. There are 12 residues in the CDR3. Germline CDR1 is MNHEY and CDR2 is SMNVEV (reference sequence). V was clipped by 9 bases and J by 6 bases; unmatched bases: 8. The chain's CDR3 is CASKTGAGEQYV. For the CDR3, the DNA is TGTGCCAGTAAAACAGGGGCAGGCGAGCAGTACGTC.

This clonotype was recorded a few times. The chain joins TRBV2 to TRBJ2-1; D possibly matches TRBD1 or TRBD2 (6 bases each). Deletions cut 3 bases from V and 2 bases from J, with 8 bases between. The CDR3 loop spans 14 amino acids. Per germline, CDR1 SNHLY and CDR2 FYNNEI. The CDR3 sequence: CASSEGGPYNEQFF. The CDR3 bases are TGTGCCAGCAGTGAGGGGGGCCCCTACAATGAGCAGTTCTTC.

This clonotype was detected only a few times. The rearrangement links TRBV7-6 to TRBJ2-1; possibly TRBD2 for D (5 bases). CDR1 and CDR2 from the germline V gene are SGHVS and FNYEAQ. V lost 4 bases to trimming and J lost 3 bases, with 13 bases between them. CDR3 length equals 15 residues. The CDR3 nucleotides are TGTGCCAGCAGCTCCCCGCAAGGGAGCTACAATGAGCAGTTCTTC. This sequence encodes CASSSPQGSYNEQFF.

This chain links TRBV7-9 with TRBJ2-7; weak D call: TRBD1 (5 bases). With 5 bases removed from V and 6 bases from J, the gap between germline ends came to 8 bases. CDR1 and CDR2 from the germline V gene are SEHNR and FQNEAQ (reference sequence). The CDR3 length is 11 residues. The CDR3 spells CASSLTGEQYF. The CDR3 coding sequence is TGTGCCAGCAGCCTAACAGGCGAGCAGTACTTC. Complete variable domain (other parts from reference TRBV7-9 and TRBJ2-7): DTGVSQNPRHKITKRGQNVTFRCDPISEHNRLYWYRQTLGQGPEFLTYFQNEAQLEKSRLLSDRFSAERPKGSFSTLEIQRTEQGDSAMYLCASSLTGEQYFGPGTRLTVT.

The CDR3 DNA sequence: TGTGCCAGCAGTTTATTCCCCGCAGGCCGGCCTGAGCAGTTCTTC. It translates to CASSLFPAGRPEQFF. The chain recombines TRBV27 with TRBJ2-1, with D unresolved. Germline CDR1 MNHEY, CDR2 SMNVEV (reference sequence). There are 15 residues in the CDR3. Trimming took 1 base from V and 9 from J, leaving 16 bases between them.

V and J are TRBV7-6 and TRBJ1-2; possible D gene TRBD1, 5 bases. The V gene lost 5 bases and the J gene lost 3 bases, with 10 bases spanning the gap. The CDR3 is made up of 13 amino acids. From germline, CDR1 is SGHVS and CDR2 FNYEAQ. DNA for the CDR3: TGTGCCAGCAGCGGGGACGGAGACTATGGCTACACCTTC. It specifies CASSGDGDYGYTF.

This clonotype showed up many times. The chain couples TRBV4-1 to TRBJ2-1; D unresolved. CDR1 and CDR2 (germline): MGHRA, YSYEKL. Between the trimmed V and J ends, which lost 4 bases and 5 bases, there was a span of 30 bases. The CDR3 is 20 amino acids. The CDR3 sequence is CASSLSPPELTDAFHNEQFF. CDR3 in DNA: TGCGCCAGCAGCCTAAGCCCCCCGGAACTGACGGACGCATTCCACAATGAGCAGTTCTTC.

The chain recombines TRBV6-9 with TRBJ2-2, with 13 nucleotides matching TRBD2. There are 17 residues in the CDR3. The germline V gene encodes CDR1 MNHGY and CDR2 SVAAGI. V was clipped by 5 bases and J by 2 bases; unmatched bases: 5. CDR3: CASSKLAGGANTGELFF. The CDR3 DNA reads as TGTGCCAGCAGTAAACTAGCGGGGGGGGCTAACACCGGGGAGCTGTTTTTT.

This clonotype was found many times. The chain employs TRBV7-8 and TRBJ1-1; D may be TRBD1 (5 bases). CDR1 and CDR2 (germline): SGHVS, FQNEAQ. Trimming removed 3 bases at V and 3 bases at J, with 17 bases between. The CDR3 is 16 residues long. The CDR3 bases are TGTGCCAGCAGCTTTTGGCCAAAGGGGCCGGACACTGAAGCTTTCTTT. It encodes CASSFWPKGPDTEAFF.

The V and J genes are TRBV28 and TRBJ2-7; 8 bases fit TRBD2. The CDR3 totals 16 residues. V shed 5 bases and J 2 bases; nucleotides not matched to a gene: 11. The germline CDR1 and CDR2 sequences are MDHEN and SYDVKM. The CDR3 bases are TGTGCCAGCAGTCGTTTCGTTCTGGGACTAGCCTACGAGCAGTACGTC. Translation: CASSRFVLGLAYEQYV.

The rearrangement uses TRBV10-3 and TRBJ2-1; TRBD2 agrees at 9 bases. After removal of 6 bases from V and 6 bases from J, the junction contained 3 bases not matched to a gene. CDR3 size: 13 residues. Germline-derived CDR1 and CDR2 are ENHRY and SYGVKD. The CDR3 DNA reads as TGTGCCATCAGCGCGCGGGGGGGCAATGAGCAGTTCTTC. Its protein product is CAISARGGNEQFF.

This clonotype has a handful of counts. The CDR3, as DNA: TGTGCCAGCAGTTTACCGGGCCTGGGGGAAAAACTGTTTTTT. This sequence encodes CASSLPGLGEKLFF. The chain is built from TRBV28 and TRBJ1-4; D unresolved. Germline V gene sequence: CDR1 MDHEN, CDR2 SYDVKM. Trimming removed 2 bases at V and 8 bases at J, with 12 bases between. The CDR3 totals 14 residues. The variable domain in full, with the rest retrieved from reference TRBV28 and TRBJ1-4, is DVKVTQSSRYLVKRTGEKVFLECVQDMDHENMFWYRQDPGLGLRLIYFSYDVKMKEKGDIPEGYSVSREKKERFSLILESASTNQTSMYLCASSLPGLGEKLFFGSGTQLSVL.

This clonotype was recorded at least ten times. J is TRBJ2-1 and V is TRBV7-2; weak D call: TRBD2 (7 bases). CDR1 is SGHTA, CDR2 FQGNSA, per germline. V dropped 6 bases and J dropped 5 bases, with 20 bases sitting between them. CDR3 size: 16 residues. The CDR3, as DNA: TGTGCCAGCAGTAGGGCGGGGGCCCTTAGAAACAATGAGCAGTTCTTC. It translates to CASSRAGALRNNEQFF.

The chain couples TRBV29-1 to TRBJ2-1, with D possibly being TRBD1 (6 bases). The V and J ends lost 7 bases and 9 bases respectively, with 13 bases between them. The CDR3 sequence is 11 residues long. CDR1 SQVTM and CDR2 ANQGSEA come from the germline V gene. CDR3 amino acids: CSATQGGEQFF. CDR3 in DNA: TGCAGCGCGACACAGGGCGGTGAGCAGTTCTTC.

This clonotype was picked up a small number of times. The CDR3 spells CASSSGLDQETQYF. CDR3 coding DNA: TGTGCCAGCAGTTCCGGACTAGACCAAGAGACCCAGTACTTC. The V and J genes are TRBV12-3 or TRBV12-4 and TRBJ2-5; TRBD2 aligns across 7 bases. The CDR3 is 14 amino acids. The trim removed 4 bases at V and 0 bases at J, leaving 2 bases unmatched.

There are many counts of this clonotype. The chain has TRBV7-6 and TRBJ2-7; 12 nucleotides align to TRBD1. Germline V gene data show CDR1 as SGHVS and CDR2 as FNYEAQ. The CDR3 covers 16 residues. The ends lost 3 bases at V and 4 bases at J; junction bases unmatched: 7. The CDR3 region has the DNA TGTGCCAGCAGCTTCTACACGGGACAGGGGGCTTACGAGCAGTACTTC. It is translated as CASSFYTGQGAYEQYF.

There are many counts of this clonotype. The CDR3 is CASRLTSGLDTQYF. As DNA, the CDR3 is TGTGCCAGCAGGCTGACTAGCGGATTAGATACGCAGTATTTT. The V and J genes are TRBV7-6 and TRBJ2-3; 9 nucleotides agree with TRBD2. The CDR3 runs to 14 residues. The germline V gene encodes CDR1 SGHVS and CDR2 FNYEAQ. Trimming cost V 6 bases and J 5 bases; bases outside gene matches: 6.

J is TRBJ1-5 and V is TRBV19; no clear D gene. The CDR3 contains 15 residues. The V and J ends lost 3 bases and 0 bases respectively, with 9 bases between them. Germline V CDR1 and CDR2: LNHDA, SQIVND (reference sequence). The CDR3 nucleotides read TGTGCCAGTAGTATTACGGCGGCTAGCAATCAGCCCCAGCATTTT. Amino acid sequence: CASSITAASNQPQHF.

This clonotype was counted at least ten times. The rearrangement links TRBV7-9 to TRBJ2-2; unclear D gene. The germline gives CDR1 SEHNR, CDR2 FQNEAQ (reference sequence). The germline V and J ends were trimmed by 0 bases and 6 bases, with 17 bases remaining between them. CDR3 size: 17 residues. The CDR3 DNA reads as TGTGCCAGCAGCTTAGCCTCTCGGAAAGGAAAAGCCGGGGAGCTGTTTTTT. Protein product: CASSLASRKGKAGELFF. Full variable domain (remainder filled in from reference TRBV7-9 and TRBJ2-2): DTGVSQNPRHKITKRGQNVTFRCDPISEHNRLYWYRQTLGQGPEFLTYFQNEAQLEKSRLLSDRFSAERPKGSFSTLEIQRTEQGDSAMYLCASSLASRKGKAGELFFGEGSRLTVL.

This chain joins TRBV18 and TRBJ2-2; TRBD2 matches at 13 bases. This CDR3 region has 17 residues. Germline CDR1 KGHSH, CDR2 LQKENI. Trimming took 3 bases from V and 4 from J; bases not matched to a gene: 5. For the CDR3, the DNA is TGTGCCAGCTCACCTCCGGGACTAGCGGGATCCACCGGGGAGCTGTTTTTT. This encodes CASSPPGLAGSTGELFF.

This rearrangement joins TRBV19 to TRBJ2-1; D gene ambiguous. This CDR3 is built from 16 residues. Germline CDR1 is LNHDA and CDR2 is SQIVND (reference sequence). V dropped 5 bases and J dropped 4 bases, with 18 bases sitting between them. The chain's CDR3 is CASSPGTEGPYNEQFF. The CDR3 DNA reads TGTGCCAGTAGTCCCGGAACAGAAGGACCTTACAATGAGCAGTTCTTC.

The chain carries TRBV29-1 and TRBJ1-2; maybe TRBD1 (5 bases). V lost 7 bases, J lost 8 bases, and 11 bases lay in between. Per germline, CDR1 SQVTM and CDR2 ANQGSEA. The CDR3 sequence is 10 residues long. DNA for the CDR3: TGCAGCGCGGGGAGGGACGGCTACACCTTC. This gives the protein CSAGRDGYTF. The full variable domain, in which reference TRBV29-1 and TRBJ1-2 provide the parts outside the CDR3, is SAVISQKPSRDICQRGTSLTIQCQVDSQVTMMFWYRQQPGQSLTLIATANQGSEATYESGFVIDKFPISRPNLTFSTLTVSNMSPEDSSIYLCSAGRDGYTFGSGTRLTVV.

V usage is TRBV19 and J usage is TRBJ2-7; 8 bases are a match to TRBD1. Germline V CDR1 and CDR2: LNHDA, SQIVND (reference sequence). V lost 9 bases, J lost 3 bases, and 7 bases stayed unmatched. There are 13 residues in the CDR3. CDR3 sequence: CARDRDRNYEQYV. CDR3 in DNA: TGTGCCAGGGACCGGGACAGGAACTACGAGCAGTACGTC.

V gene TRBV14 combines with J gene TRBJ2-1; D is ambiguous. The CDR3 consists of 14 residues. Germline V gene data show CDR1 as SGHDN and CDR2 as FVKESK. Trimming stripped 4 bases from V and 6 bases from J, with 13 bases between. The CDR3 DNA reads TGTGCCAGCAGCCTCTATCCTTGGGGCAATGAGCAGTTCTTC. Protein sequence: CASSLYPWGNEQFF. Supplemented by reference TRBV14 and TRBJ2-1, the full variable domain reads EAGVTQFPSHSVIEKGQTVTLRCDPISGHDNLYWYRRVMGKEIKFLLHFVKESKQDESGMPNNRFLAERTGGTYSTLKVQPAELEDSGVYFCASSLYPWGNEQFFGPGTRLTVL.

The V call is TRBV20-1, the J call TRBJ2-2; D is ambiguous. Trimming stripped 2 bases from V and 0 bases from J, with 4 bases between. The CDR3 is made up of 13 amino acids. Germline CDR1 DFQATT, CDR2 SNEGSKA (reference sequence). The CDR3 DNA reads TGCAGTGCTAGACCTCCGAACACCGGGGAGCTGTTTTTT. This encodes CSARPPNTGELFF.

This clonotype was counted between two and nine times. The DNA of the CDR3 is TGCAGTGCTAAAAACAGGGGGCGGGCGAACACCGGGGAGCTGTTTTTT. This translates into CSAKNRGRANTGELFF. V usage is TRBV20-1 and J usage is TRBJ2-2; TRBD1 matches at 9 bases. Germline V gives CDR1 DFQATT, CDR2 SNEGSKA (reference sequence). V trimming: 4 bases; J trimming: 0 bases; junction bases outside the gene matches: 6. This CDR3 spans 16 amino acids.

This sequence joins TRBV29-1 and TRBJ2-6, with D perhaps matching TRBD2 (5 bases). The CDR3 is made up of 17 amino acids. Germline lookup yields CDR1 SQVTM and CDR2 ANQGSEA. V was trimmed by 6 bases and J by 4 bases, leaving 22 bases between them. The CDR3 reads CSVNGEQARPGANVLTF. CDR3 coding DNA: TGCAGCGTCAATGGGGAGCAGGCCCGCCCGGGGGCCAACGTCCTGACTTTC.

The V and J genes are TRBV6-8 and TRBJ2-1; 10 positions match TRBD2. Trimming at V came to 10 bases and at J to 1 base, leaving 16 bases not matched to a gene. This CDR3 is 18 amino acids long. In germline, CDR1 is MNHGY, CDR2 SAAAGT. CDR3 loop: CATRPLGTSETSYNEQFF. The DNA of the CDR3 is TGTGCCACACGGCCGCTTGGGACTAGCGAGACATCCTACAATGAGCAGTTCTTC.

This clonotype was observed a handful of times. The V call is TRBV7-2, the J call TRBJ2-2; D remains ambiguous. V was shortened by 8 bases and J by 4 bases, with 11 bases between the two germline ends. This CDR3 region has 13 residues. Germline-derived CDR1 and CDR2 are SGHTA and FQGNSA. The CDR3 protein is CASSPDTTGELFF. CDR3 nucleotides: TGTGCCAGCTCCCCCGACACCACCGGGGAGCTGTTTTTT.

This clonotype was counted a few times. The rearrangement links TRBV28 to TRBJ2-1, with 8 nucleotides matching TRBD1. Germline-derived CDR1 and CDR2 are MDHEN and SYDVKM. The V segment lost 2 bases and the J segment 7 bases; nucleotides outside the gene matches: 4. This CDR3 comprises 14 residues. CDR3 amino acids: CASSLMTGVNEQFF. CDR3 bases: TGTGCCAGCAGTTTAATGACAGGGGTGAATGAGCAGTTCTTC.